This TCR beta chain was retrieved from a study of cytotoxic CD8 clonotypes in ibrutinib-treated CLL. Broader study findings: Rare overall, public clonotypes shrank or held steady under therapy.

The sample holds a few counts of this clone. Its specificity is unknown. Sequencing was performed with immunoSEQ multiplex PCR; in TCRdb, only in-frame clones are kept and a portion is missing. The profile shows 12,000 to 15,000 clones, less than 55% of them singletons. There are 15 residues in the CDR3. Trimming left V 3 bases short and J 6 bases short, with 15 bases between. The germline V gene encodes CDR1 SGHVS and CDR2 FQNEAQ. PBMCs that had been cryopreserved were the source of approximately 1.8 micrograms of genomic DNA for TCR beta libraries. Here the sequenced sample was PBMCs, taken at an approximately 23-month disease-progression time point, from a patient treated with ibrutinib. The chain links TRBV7-8 to TRBJ2-4; a possible D gene is TRBD2 (5 bases). This receptor was obtained from a human donor with chronic lymphocytic leukemia. CDR3 sequence (DNA): TGTGCCAGCAGCTTGGGCGGAGGACGGATAAACATTCAGTACTTC. Encoded protein: CASSLGGGRINIQYF.